These 5 T cell receptor beta chains share one sample of origin, sequenced in a study of cytomegalovirus exposure and HLA in healthy donors. PCR employed 60 Vbeta and 13 Jbeta primers. Generated by immunoSEQ multiplex PCR, the TCRdb table keeps only in-frame clones and is missing some. The table records about 130,000 clones, 75% to 80% of them present only once. Sequencing was carried out using PBMCs. The origin of the receptors is a man aged 25 to 40 in good health and CMV-seronegative.

The V call is TRBV11-2, the J call TRBJ1-3; 7 bases line up with TRBD1. This CDR3 contains 15 residues. Germline V gene sequence: CDR1 SGHAT, CDR2 FQNNGV. The trim removed 6 bases at V and 1 base at J, leaving 6 bases unmatched. CDR3 protein: CASSPRTGSGNTIYF. For the CDR3, the DNA is TGTGCCAGCAGTCCCAGGACAGGTTCTGGAAACACCATATATTTT. The full variable domain, completed using reference TRBV11-2 and TRBJ1-3, is EAGVAQSPRYKIIEKRQSVAFWCNPISGHATLYWYQQILGQGPKLLIQFQNNGVVDDSQLPKDRFSAERLKGVDSTLKIQPAKLEDSAVYLCASSPRTGSGNTIYFGEGSWLTVV.

The gene calls are TRBV7-9 and TRBJ2-5; 9 bases are a match to TRBD2. V lost 5 bases and J lost 1; bases outside the gene matches: 2. Per germline, CDR1 SEHNR and CDR2 FQNEAQ (reference sequence). The CDR3 has 14 amino acids. CDR3 DNA sequence: TGTGCCAGCAGCCAAGCGGGGGGCCAAGAGACCCAGTACTTC. Protein: CASSQAGGQETQYF.

Written as DNA, the CDR3 is TGTGCCAGCAGCCAAAGTCCTGGGGGACATAGCACAGATACGCAGTATTTT. Encoded protein: CASSQSPGGHSTDTQYF. V is TRBV4-2 and J is TRBJ2-3, with a weak D call TRBD1 (6 bases). Trimming removed 2 bases from V and 0 bases from J, with 15 bases in between. Germline values: CDR1 LGHNA, CDR2 YNFKEQ. The CDR3 covers 17 residues.

This rearrangement joins TRBV27 to TRBJ2-7, with 13 bases fitting TRBD2. The CDR3 is 16 amino acids. CDR1 is MNHEY, CDR2 SMNVEV, per germline (reference sequence). The V gene end was trimmed by 6 bases and the J gene end by 7 bases; junction bases not matched to a gene: 12. CDR3 bases: TGTGCCAGCAGCTCAGGACTAGCGGGAGATGGGGAGGAGCAGTACTTC. Translated: CASSSGLAGDGEEQYF.

The J gene is TRBJ2-3, the V gene TRBV7-9; 8 bases match TRBD2. Per the germline V gene, CDR1 is SEHNR and CDR2 is FQNEAQ (reference sequence). The CDR3 loop spans 15 amino acids. Trimming removed 4 bases from V and 2 bases from J; junction bases left unmatched: 5. The DNA of the CDR3 is TGTGCCAGCAGCTACACGGGAGGGGTCACAGATACGCAGTATTTT. Its translation is CASSYTGGVTDTQYF.